Detailed here is one T cell receptor (beta chain). Trimming cost V 1 base and J 9 bases; bases outside gene matches: 13. Germline lookup yields CDR1 SGHTA and CDR2 FQGNSA. The length of the CDR3 is 17 residues. These data originate in a study of T cell changes during pregnancy in multiple sclerosis. Sequenced by immunoSEQ multiplex PCR; TCRdb stores in-frame clones only, minus some. The sample has approximately 92,000 clones, over 85% seen once; the top ten hold 0.99%. The V call is TRBV7-2, the J call TRBJ2-1, with TRBD1 matching 9 bases. Sequencing was performed on peripheral blood, taken after pregnancy. The source of this sequence is a female donor with multiple sclerosis, enrolled in a pregnancy study. The CDR3 DNA follows: TGTGCCAGCAGCTTAGGAGGTTGGGACAGGGTTGCGGGTGAGCAGTTCTTC. It yields the protein CASSLGGWDRVAGEQFF.